A single sample is the source of the 27 T cell receptor beta chains below, sequenced in a study of cytomegalovirus exposure and HLA in healthy donors. Primers for the PCR totalled 60 Vbeta and 13 Jbeta. TCRdb keeps only in-frame clones here, not all; method: immunoSEQ multiplex PCR. The table has about 89,000 clones, about 85% seen once. Sequenced material: PBMCs. All receptors come from a female donor in good health and CMV-seropositive.

The V and J genes are TRBV28 and TRBJ1-1; D is unclear. The CDR3 covers 14 residues. From germline, CDR1 is MDHEN and CDR2 SYDVKM. V was shortened by 5 bases and J by 5 bases, with 15 bases between the two germline ends. The DNA for the CDR3 is TGTGCCAGCAGTCCCCGGCGGGGATTAACTGAAGCTTTCTTT. It specifies CASSPRRGLTEAFF.

This chain joins TRBV19 and TRBJ2-7; D might be TRBD1 (6 bases). Germline assignment: CDR1 LNHDA and CDR2 SQIVND (reference sequence). The CDR3 runs 14 residues. Trimming took off 1 base at V and 3 bases at J, with 10 bases between the two ends. The CDR3 loop reads CASSIGQVGYEQYF. Here the CDR3 DNA reads TGTGCCAGTAGTATAGGACAGGTTGGCTACGAGCAGTACTTC.

This chain links TRBV5-1 with TRBJ1-1, with 9 bases lining up with TRBD1. The junction had 4 bases not matched to a gene; V was cut back by 4 bases and J by 0 bases. CDR1 and CDR2 (germline): SGHRS, YFSETQ. This CDR3 spans 15 amino acids. The CDR3 DNA reads as TGCGCCAGCAGCACGGACAGGGGATTGAACACTGAAGCTTTCTTT. Amino acid sequence: CASSTDRGLNTEAFF.

The chain carries TRBV5-6 and TRBJ2-3; D unclear. V was shortened by 4 bases and J by 0 bases, with 12 bases between the two germline ends. There are 15 residues in the CDR3. Looked up from germline, CDR1 is SGHDT and CDR2 is YYEEEE. The CDR3 bases are TGTGCCAGCAGCCCGATGACACATAGCACAGATACGCAGTATTTT. It translates to CASSPMTHSTDTQYF.

The V call is TRBV13, the J call TRBJ1-3; 8 positions agree with TRBD1. V lost 3 bases, J lost 4 bases, and 2 bases stayed unmatched. CDR1 PRHDT and CDR2 FYEKMQ come from the germline V gene (reference sequence). CDR3 length: 14 residues. The CDR3 coding sequence is TGTGCCAGCAGCTTGACAGGGGTCGGAAACACCATATATTTT. This translates into CASSLTGVGNTIYF.

This chain connects TRBV7-2 to TRBJ2-3; TRBD1 agrees at 7 bases. With 5 bases clipped from V and 0 bases from J, the junction kept 11 bases outside the gene matches. CDR1 is SGHTA, CDR2 FQGNSA, per germline. CDR3 length: 17 amino acids. The CDR3: CASSQKGAYTSTDTQYF. CDR3 sequence (DNA): TGTGCCAGCAGCCAGAAGGGGGCTTATACTAGCACAGATACGCAGTATTTT.

This clone was observed a handful of times. The gene calls are TRBV6-5 and TRBJ2-5, with D tentatively TRBD2 (5 bases). The CDR3 consists of 13 residues. CDR1 MNHEY and CDR2 SVGAGI come from the germline V gene. Trimming pared 6 bases from V and 2 bases from J, leaving 10 bases between. CDR3 DNA: TGTGCCAGCAGAGCTCCGGGGCAAGAGACCCAGTACTTC. It yields the protein CASRAPGQETQYF.

The chain joins TRBV7-8 to TRBJ1-1; TRBD1 matches 8 bases. The V and J ends lost 5 bases and 6 bases, in that order; junction bases with no gene match: 8. CDR3 length: 14 amino acids. Germline assignment: CDR1 SGHVS and CDR2 FQNEAQ. The CDR3 is CASSPRTGYSEAFF. CDR3 nucleotides: TGTGCCAGCAGCCCCCGGACAGGGTATTCTGAAGCTTTCTTT.

The chain uses TRBV19 and TRBJ2-7; 7 nucleotides agree with TRBD1. CDR3 length: 15 amino acids. Germline V gives CDR1 LNHDA, CDR2 SQIVND (reference sequence). The trim removed 4 bases at V and 2 bases at J, leaving 8 bases unmatched. The CDR3 region has the DNA TGTGCCAGTAGTAATCTCCGGGACAGACCCTACGAGCAGTACTTC. Protein: CASSNLRDRPYEQYF.

The gene calls are TRBV18 and TRBJ2-7; 16 nucleotides align to TRBD2. V dropped 3 bases and J dropped 4; count of bases not matched to a gene: 9. CDR1 is KGHSH, CDR2 LQKENI, per germline. This CDR3 has 18 amino acids. The DNA for the CDR3 is TGTGCCAGCTCACCTACGGGACTAGCGGGAGGGCAATCATACGAGCAGTACTTC. Protein product: CASSPTGLAGGQSYEQYF. The full variable domain, rest sourced from reference TRBV18 and TRBJ2-7, is NAGVMQNPRHLVRRRGQEARLRCSPMKGHSHVYWYRQLPEEGLKFMVYLQKENIIDESGMPKERFSAEFPKEGPSILRIQQVVRGDSAAYFCASSPTGLAGGQSYEQYFGPGTRLTVT.

Notes on this clone: At one of its ends the junction is not consistent with the germline gene, which may arise from a read error. This rearrangement joins TRBV7-9 to TRBJ1-1; D not resolved. The germline CDR1 and CDR2 sequences are SEHNR and FQNEAQ (reference sequence). This CDR3 has 12 amino acids. The CDR3 loop reads CSSSLGRTEAFF. CDR3 DNA: TGTTCCAGCAGCCTGGGGAGGACTGAAGCTTTCTTT.

There are a few counts of this clone. The CDR3 nucleotides read TGTGCCAGCAGCTTAGGGGAAGGAGGGTCGCAGCCCCAGCATTTT. It specifies CASSLGEGGSQPQHF. The chain employs TRBV7-9 and TRBJ1-5; no firm D call. Germline V gives CDR1 SEHNR, CDR2 FQNEAQ (reference sequence). Trimming stripped 1 base from V and 7 bases from J, with 14 bases between. The CDR3 loop spans 15 amino acids.

V usage is TRBV7-6 and J usage is TRBJ1-3, with a tentative D call TRBD1 (5 bases). The CDR3 length is 15 residues. Deletions cut 1 base from V and 3 bases from J, with 10 bases between. Per the germline V gene, CDR1 is SGHVS and CDR2 is FNYEAQ. CDR3 region: CASSLVGGSGNTIYF. The CDR3 bases are TGTGCCAGCAGCTTAGTGGGGGGGAGTGGAAACACCATATATTTT.

With regard to this clone: The sample holds other DNA sequences that translate to the same CDR3. The V gene is TRBV13, the J gene TRBJ1-5; a weak D match, TRBD1 (5 bases). Per germline, CDR1 PRHDT and CDR2 FYEKMQ (reference sequence). V lost 3 bases and J lost 9, with 12 bases in between. This CDR3 contains 13 residues. CDR3 protein: CASSFGGEGPQHF. The CDR3, as DNA: TGTGCCAGCAGCTTCGGGGGGGAAGGGCCCCAGCATTTT.

The chain links TRBV27 to TRBJ1-6; 9 bases agree with TRBD1. Unmatched junction bases numbered 14, after V lost 5 bases and J lost 9 bases. The germline V gene encodes CDR1 MNHEY and CDR2 SMNVEV (reference sequence). This CDR3 spans 17 amino acids. The CDR3 DNA reads as TGTGCCAGCAGTACGCAACCGGGACAGGGAGGAATTTCACCCCTCCACTTT. This sequence encodes CASSTQPGQGGISPLHF.

The chain uses TRBV7-3 and TRBJ2-1, with TRBD2 matching 12 bases. With 5 bases clipped from V and 2 bases from J, the junction kept 4 bases outside the gene matches. Germline CDR1 and CDR2: SGHTA and FQGTGA. The CDR3 is 16 residues long. The CDR3 here is CASSPTSGRPYNEQFF. The CDR3 DNA is TGTGCCAGCAGCCCAACTAGCGGGAGGCCCTACAATGAGCAGTTCTTC.

The V and J genes are TRBV6-6 and TRBJ2-3, with a possible D match to TRBD2 (6 bases). CDR1 is MNHNY and CDR2 is SVGAGI in the germline V gene (reference sequence). The V gene lost 2 bases and the J gene lost 0 bases, with 6 bases spanning the gap. The CDR3 has 14 amino acids. CDR3 in amino acids: CASSYGGSTDTQYF. DNA for the CDR3: TGTGCCAGCAGTTACGGGGGGAGCACAGATACGCAGTATTTT.

The chain is built from TRBV30 and TRBJ1-3; D is unresolved. Looked up from germline, CDR1 is GTSNPN and CDR2 is SVGIG (reference sequence). The CDR3 is made up of 13 amino acids. V shed 1 base and J shed 2 bases, with 6 bases lying between them. This CDR3 reads CAWSGVTGNTIYF. In nucleotides, the CDR3 is TGTGCCTGGAGTGGTGTTACTGGAAACACCATATATTTT.

This chain connects TRBV29-1 to TRBJ2-5; D is perhaps TRBD2 (5 bases). The V and J ends lost 4 bases and 1 base respectively, with 7 bases between them. The CDR3 sequence is 12 residues long. Germline CDR1 SQVTM, CDR2 ANQGSEA. The CDR3 DNA follows: TGCAGCGTTGGGACTTCCCAAGAGACCCAGTACTTC. This codes for CSVGTSQETQYF.

The genes are TRBV29-1 and TRBJ2-7, with D perhaps TRBD2 (5 bases). The V gene lost 6 bases and the J gene lost 4 bases, with 10 bases spanning the gap. CDR3 size: 11 residues. Germline V gene data show CDR1 as SQVTM and CDR2 as ANQGSEA. This chain's CDR3 is CSVNEGYEQYF. The CDR3 DNA reads as TGCAGCGTCAATGAGGGTTACGAGCAGTACTTC.

The CDR3 spells CASIMTGEQYF. Written as DNA, the CDR3 is TGTGCCAGCATCATGACGGGCGAGCAGTACTTC. V usage is TRBV11-2 and J usage is TRBJ2-7, with D hard to call. Trimming shortened V by 7 bases and J by 6 bases, and 10 bases separated the two germline ends. Per the germline V gene, CDR1 is SGHAT and CDR2 is FQNNGV. CDR3 length equals 11 residues.

The V and J genes are TRBV11-2 and TRBJ2-7; TRBD1 is a possible D gene (6 bases). The CDR3 extends over 11 amino acids. The germline V gene has CDR1 SGHAT and CDR2 FQNNGV. Trimming took off 3 bases at V and 7 bases at J, with 7 bases between the two ends. CDR3 coding DNA: TGTGCCAGCAGCTTCCAGGGGGAGCAGTACTTC. Translation gives CASSFQGEQYF.

This clone was seen only once. The chain joins TRBV2 to TRBJ1-5, with D unclear. The V gene lost 9 bases and the J gene lost 3 bases, with 12 bases spanning the gap. The CDR3 spans 13 residues. Germline lookup yields CDR1 SNHLY and CDR2 FYNNEI. The CDR3 loop is CASSRETNQPQHF. The DNA of the CDR3 is TGTGCCAGTAGTCGGGAGACCAATCAGCCCCAGCATTTT.

This rearrangement joins TRBV5-1 to TRBJ2-1; D gene ambiguous. The germline gives CDR1 SGHRS, CDR2 YFSETQ. The CDR3 length is 16 residues. Deletions cut 0 bases from V and 2 bases from J, with 12 bases between. The DNA for the CDR3 is TGCGCCAGCAGCTTGGGTCAGGCCAGCCCCTACAATGAGCAGTTCTTC. Translation gives CASSLGQASPYNEQFF.

The V gene is TRBV10-3, the J gene TRBJ1-2, with D possibly being TRBD1 (6 bases). The V gene's germline CDR1 is ENHRY and CDR2 SYGVKD. The CDR3 sequence is 15 residues long. V lost 0 bases, J lost 7 bases, and 15 bases lay in between. CDR3 DNA sequence: TGTGCCATCAGTGAGTCATCGGGACACGCGCGTGGCTACACCTTC. This sequence encodes CAISESSGHARGYTF.

CDR3 nucleotides: TGTGCCTGTGGACCCGGGACTAGCGGGAGGGCCGGTAGGCAGTACTTC. Amino acids: CACGPGTSGRAGRQYF. The chain couples TRBV30 to TRBJ2-7; 16 bases fit TRBD2. The CDR3 totals 16 residues. Trimming removed 6 bases from V and 9 bases from J; junction bases left unmatched: 14. CDR1 GTSNPN and CDR2 SVGIG come from the germline V gene (reference sequence).

The J gene is TRBJ2-7, the V gene TRBV19; possible D gene TRBD2, 5 bases. The germline V gene encodes CDR1 LNHDA and CDR2 SQIVND (reference sequence). CDR3 size: 14 residues. Deletions cut 4 bases from V and 3 bases from J, with 13 bases between. The CDR3 nucleotides read TGTGCCAGTAGTAGACTAATTCGGAGCTACGAGCAGTACTTC. Translation gives CASSRLIRSYEQYF.